The source of this T cell receptor beta chain is a study of blood T cell repertoires in COVID-19. Trimming took 0 bases from V and 3 from J; bases not matched to a gene: 4. Germline V gene sequence: CDR1 LGHNA, CDR2 YSLEER. This CDR3 contains 15 residues. The table lists this clone with a count of one. Some clones are missing from TCRdb's copy, which holds only in-frame ones; the method was immunoSEQ multiplex PCR. The data show roughly 200,000 clones, over 75% seen once. The clonotype originates from a man in his fifties who had recovered from COVID-19. The sample was peripheral blood. The V gene is TRBV4-3, the J gene TRBJ2-7; TRBD2 matches at 8 bases. The CDR3 reads CASSQEAGAIYEQYF. CDR3 nucleotides: TGCGCCAGCAGCCAAGAAGCGGGGGCCATCTACGAGCAGTACTTC.